This TCR beta chain was observed in a study of Ad26.COV2.S vaccination and SARS-CoV-2 variants. Across the study: Of the COV1001 trial arms, the Ad26.COV2.S arm included the donor. General observations from the study: Vaccinees and placebo recipients showed similar non-spike TCR breadth.

In regard to this clone: What it binds is not known.

This table comes from immunoSEQ multiplex PCR, and its TCRdb copy is limited to in-frame clones, with some not included. Here the sample spans 380,000 or so clones, 88% being singletons. The germline V gene encodes CDR1 SNHLY and CDR2 FYNNEI. V was trimmed by 4 bases and J by 16 bases, leaving 20 bases between them. The CDR3 length is 14 residues. Treatment defined: about 20 received Ad26.COV2.S at low or high dose, single or two shots; roughly five received placebo; per-sample allocation not given. Sampling was done on day 63 after the first vaccine or placebo injection. The chain uses TRBV2 and TRBJ1-6; D not resolved. Sequenced material: peripheral blood, taken in a trial of Ad26.COV2.S vaccine versus placebo. The source is a person aged 18-65 years who received the Ad26.COV2.S COVID-19 vaccine or a placebo. CDR3 sequence: CASSGGVAGVTLHF. CDR3 coding DNA: TGTGCCAGCAGTGGCGGTGTAGCTGGGGTCACGCTCCACTTT.